This is a list of T cell receptor beta chains from one sample in a study of T-cell reconstitution after alpha-beta-depleted transplantation in children. TCRdb re-derived calls from the PCR reads in MiXCR, one entry per CDR3 protein. Of 780,000 or so distinct CDR3 sequences listed, roughly 15% are singletons. The sequencing used PBMCs, mostly from graft donor cells, collected 360 days after TCRalphabeta/CD19-depleted stem cell transplant. The receptors were sampled from a male patient younger than 18 who had a stem cell transplant for acute lymphoblastic leukemia, so the T cells may come from the graft donor. Each CDR3 is given with its conserved first and last residue. D genes are given only for firm matches. Only some rows state a clone size, as once, few, many or a class for expanded clones.

cdr3_nt: TGCGCCAGCAGCTGGGAGACTAGCGGGAGAGGGAATGAGCAGTTCTTC; cdr3_aa: CASSWETSGRGNEQFF; d_call: TRBD2; v_call: TRBV5-1; j_call: TRBJ2-1; clone_size: -
cdr3_nt: TGTGCCAGCAGCACGACTAGCGGGCTTCCCTACGAGCAGTACTTC; cdr3_aa: CASSTTSGLPYEQYF; d_call: TRBD2; v_call: TRBV7-2; j_call: TRBJ2-7; clone_size: few
cdr3_nt: TGTGCCAGCAGCCAAGTCCGCGCGAACACCGGGGAGCTGTTTTTT; cdr3_aa: CASSQVRANTGELFF; d_call: -; v_call: TRBV14; j_call: TRBJ2-2; clone_size: few
cdr3_nt: TGTGCCAGCAGTTTCCCGACTAGCGGGAGTATCTACGAGCAGTACTTC; cdr3_aa: CASSFPTSGSIYEQYF; d_call: TRBD2; v_call: TRBV28; j_call: TRBJ2-7; clone_size: -
cdr3_nt: TGTGCCAGCAGCCTAAGGGCCGGGAGCACTGAAGCTTTCTTT; cdr3_aa: CASSLRAGSTEAFF; d_call: -; v_call: TRBV7-9; j_call: TRBJ1-1; clone_size: -
cdr3_nt: TGTGCCAGCAGCTCCCTAGGGACACTGGTAGATACGCAGTATTTT; cdr3_aa: CASSSLGTLVDTQYF; d_call: -; v_call: TRBV7-6; j_call: TRBJ2-3; clone_size: many
cdr3_nt: TGCGCCAGCAGCCGGGGTAGTGGAGAGGGTTACGAGCAGTACTTC; cdr3_aa: CASSRGSGEGYEQYF; d_call: -; v_call: TRBV5-1; j_call: TRBJ2-7; clone_size: once
cdr3_nt: TGTGCCAGCAGTGGACCGGAGAGAGGTGGACGTGATACGCAGTATTTT; cdr3_aa: CASSGPERGGRDTQYF; d_call: -; v_call: TRBV12-3/TRBV12-4; j_call: TRBJ2-3; clone_size: few
cdr3_nt: TGTGCCAGCAGCTTGAGGGAAACAACTGATGGCTACACCTTC; cdr3_aa: CASSLRETTDGYTF; d_call: -; v_call: TRBV12-3/TRBV12-4; j_call: TRBJ1-2; clone_size: -
cdr3_nt: TGTGCCATCTCAGTCGGGACCGGCTACGAGCAGTACTTC; cdr3_aa: CAISVGTGYEQYF; d_call: -; v_call: TRBV10-3; j_call: TRBJ2-7; clone_size: many
cdr3_nt: TGTGCCAGTTCGATCAGCTGGGCAGTGTTCTACGAGCAGTACTTC; cdr3_aa: CASSISWAVFYEQYF; d_call: -; v_call: TRBV9; j_call: TRBJ2-7; clone_size: few
cdr3_nt: TGTGCCAGCAGCCGAGGCTATAGAGATACGCAGTATTTT; cdr3_aa: CASSRGYRDTQYF; d_call: -; v_call: TRBV11-3; j_call: TRBJ2-3; clone_size: few
cdr3_nt: TGCAGCGTTGCTGCGGATACCTACGAGCAGTACTTC; cdr3_aa: CSVAADTYEQYF; d_call: -; v_call: TRBV29-1; j_call: TRBJ2-7; clone_size: -
cdr3_nt: TGTGCCAGCAGCTTAGCGGGATTCAGCACAGATACGCAGTATTTT; cdr3_aa: CASSLAGFSTDTQYF; d_call: -; v_call: TRBV7-9; j_call: TRBJ2-3; clone_size: few
cdr3_nt: TGCAGTGCTCATTACAGGGAAATGCGCTACACCTTC; cdr3_aa: CSAHYREMRYTF; d_call: -; v_call: TRBV20-1; j_call: TRBJ1-2; clone_size: -